A single sample is the source of the 23 T cell receptor beta chains below, sequenced in a study of immune cell composition in non-small cell lung cancer. This table comes from immunoSEQ multiplex PCR, and its TCRdb copy is limited to in-frame clones, with some not included. The table shows over 2,500 clones, with around 74% occurring only once. The sample taken for sequencing was lung tumor tissue. These receptors originate from a human donor with non-small cell lung cancer.

This rearrangement joins TRBV5-1 to TRBJ2-5; 9 bases agree with TRBD1. Germline CDR1 reads SGHRS; CDR2 reads YFSETQ. The CDR3 contains 17 residues. Unmatched junction bases numbered 10, after V lost 3 bases and J lost 1 base. The CDR3 protein is CASSSSAGTGIQETQYF. Here the CDR3 DNA reads TGCGCCAGCAGCTCTTCAGCCGGGACAGGGATCCAAGAGACCCAGTACTTC. Variable domain in full (rest from reference TRBV5-1 and TRBJ2-5): KAGVTQTPRYLIKTRGQQVTLSCSPISGHRSVSWYQQTPGQGLQFLFEYFSETQRNKGNFPGRFSGRQFSNSRSEMNVSTLELGDSALYLCASSSSAGTGIQETQYFGPGTRLLVL.

The count of this clone is one. The CDR3 DNA reads TGTGCCAGTAGTATCGGTATCATGGGAGCGGATCAGCCCCAGCATTTT. Its translation: CASSIGIMGADQPQHF. This chain links TRBV19 with TRBJ1-5; D is undetermined. CDR3 length: 16 residues. Germline CDR1 reads LNHDA; CDR2 reads SQIVND (reference sequence). V was cut by 3 bases and J by 5 bases, with 17 bases left in between.

The rearrangement joins TRBV5-4 to TRBJ2-7; D unresolved. The V and J ends lost 1 base and 6 bases respectively, with 14 bases between them. The germline CDR1 and CDR2 sequences are SGHNT and YYREEE (reference sequence). This CDR3 spans 14 amino acids. CDR3 sequence reads: CASSLSGSPGEQYF. The CDR3 DNA follows: TGTGCCAGCAGCTTGTCTGGCAGTCCGGGCGAGCAGTACTTC.

This clone was recorded only once. V gene TRBV28 combines with J gene TRBJ2-1, with D possibly matching TRBD2 (6 bases). CDR3 size: 16 residues. Germline loops: CDR1 MDHEN, CDR2 SYDVKM. V was trimmed by 1 base and J by 7 bases, leaving 17 bases between them. CDR3 nucleotide sequence: TGTGCCAGCAGTTTATTCGGCCACGATGCGGGGAATGAGCAGTTCTTC. Translating it yields CASSLFGHDAGNEQFF.

V and J are TRBV30 and TRBJ2-3; a possible D gene is TRBD2 (5 bases). V dropped 0 bases and J dropped 4 bases, with 8 bases sitting between them. The CDR3 is 13 residues long. Germline V lookup: CDR1 GTSNPN, CDR2 SVGIG (reference sequence). CDR3: CAWSVRRADTQYF. For the CDR3, the DNA is TGTGCCTGGAGTGTAAGGCGGGCAGATACGCAGTATTTT.

The gene calls are TRBV11-3 and TRBJ2-1; the match to TRBD2 covers 7 bases. J gave up 2 bases and V 0 bases, and 10 bases lay outside the gene matches. Germline V gene data show CDR1 as SGHNT and CDR2 as YENEEA. The CDR3 extends over 18 amino acids. The CDR3 loop is CASSLDQGGSGTYNEQFF. CDR3 bases: TGTGCCAGCAGCTTAGATCAGGGCGGGAGCGGGACCTACAATGAGCAGTTCTTC. Filled out from reference TRBV11-3 and TRBJ2-1, the complete variable domain reads EAGVVQSPRYKIIEKKQPVAFWCNPISGHNTLYWYLQNLGQGPELLIRYENEEAVDDSQLPKDRFSAERLKGVDSTLKIQPAELGDSAVYLCASSLDQGGSGTYNEQFFGPGTRLTVL.

This sequence joins TRBV5-1 and TRBJ1-2, with a weak D call TRBD1 (5 bases). The germline V and J ends were trimmed by 2 bases and 6 bases, with 17 bases remaining between them. Germline CDR1 SGHRS, CDR2 YFSETQ. This CDR3 has 15 amino acids. The CDR3 reads CASSFSTLRGDGYTF. DNA of the CDR3: TGCGCCAGCAGCTTTTCAACTCTCCGGGGGGATGGCTACACCTTC. The entire variable domain, with the rest obtained from reference TRBV5-1 and TRBJ1-2, is as follows: KAGVTQTPRYLIKTRGQQVTLSCSPISGHRSVSWYQQTPGQGLQFLFEYFSETQRNKGNFPGRFSGRQFSNSRSEMNVSTLELGDSALYLCASSFSTLRGDGYTFGSGTRLTVV.

V is TRBV28 and J is TRBJ2-7; D remains ambiguous. Trimming stripped 3 bases from V and 5 bases from J, with 14 bases between. Looked up from germline, CDR1 is MDHEN and CDR2 is SYDVKM. The CDR3 contains 14 residues. For the CDR3, the DNA is TGTGCCAGCAGTTTCCCAGGCCTTTCCAACGAGCAGTACTTC. This gives the protein CASSFPGLSNEQYF.

The chain recombines TRBV9 with TRBJ2-1, with TRBD2 identical over 12 bases. Losses at the gene ends were 4 bases for V and 8 bases for J; bases not matched to a gene: 4. The germline V gene encodes CDR1 SGDLS and CDR2 YYNGEE. The CDR3 length is 14 residues. CDR3: CASSRTSGTHEQFF. In nucleotides, the CDR3 is TGTGCCAGCAGCCGGACTAGCGGGACCCATGAGCAGTTCTTC.

This clone has just a few counts. This chain connects TRBV19 to TRBJ1-2, with D maybe TRBD1 (6 bases). This CDR3 contains 16 residues. Trimming took off 4 bases at V and 4 bases at J, with 19 bases between the two ends. CDR1 and CDR2 from the germline V gene are LNHDA and SQIVND (reference sequence). Here the CDR3 reads CASSTSGNGQSYGYTF. CDR3 coding DNA: TGTGCCAGTAGTACCTCGGGCAACGGACAGAGCTATGGCTACACCTTC.

This chain links TRBV30 with TRBJ2-5, with D possibly TRBD2 on 7 matching bases. V lost 0 bases and J lost 4, with 12 bases in between. The germline V gene encodes CDR1 GTSNPN and CDR2 SVGIG (reference sequence). The CDR3 covers 14 residues. This chain's CDR3 is CAWSVGGGGETQYF. The CDR3 nucleotides read TGTGCCTGGAGTGTTGGGGGAGGGGGAGAGACCCAGTACTTC.

The chain has TRBV29-1 and TRBJ1-4; no reliable D call. CDR1 and CDR2 (germline): SQVTM, ANQGSEA. The CDR3 extends over 12 amino acids. V lost 7 bases to trimming and J lost 7 bases, with 13 bases between them. CDR3 sequence reads: CSARLMAEKLFF. Written as DNA, the CDR3 is TGCAGCGCCAGGTTGATGGCTGAAAAACTGTTTTTT.

This chain joins TRBV11-2 and TRBJ2-5; the D gene is possibly TRBD1 (6 bases). V was cut by 0 bases and J by 5 bases, with 10 bases left in between. In germline, CDR1 is SGHAT, CDR2 FQNNGV. There are 14 residues in the CDR3. This CDR3 is CASSLDQGRETQYF. The DNA of the CDR3 is TGTGCCAGCAGCTTAGACCAGGGGCGGGAGACCCAGTACTTC.

This clone was found a few times. The chain combines TRBV29-1 with TRBJ1-2, with 8 positions matching TRBD1. With V trimmed by 4 bases and J by 0 bases, 13 bases remained unmatched. The CDR3 totals 17 residues. The germline CDR1 and CDR2 sequences are SQVTM and ANQGSEA. The DNA of the CDR3 is TGCAGCGTTGTCCCCAGGGGCGACAGGGGAACTAACTATGGCTACACCTTC. It is translated as CSVVPRGDRGTNYGYTF.

The table lists this clone with a few counts. This rearrangement joins TRBV28 to TRBJ1-2; 8 bases fit TRBD1. The germline CDR1 and CDR2 sequences are MDHEN and SYDVKM. V was clipped by 5 bases and J by 4 bases; unmatched bases: 9. CDR3 size: 15 residues. The DNA of the CDR3 is TGTGCCAGCAGTCTATACTCAGGGGGCAGCTATGGCTACACCTTC. It translates to CASSLYSGGSYGYTF.

This sequence joins TRBV5-1 and TRBJ2-5, with TRBD1 matching over 8 bases. The DNA end is a closer match to TRBJ2-7, so the J assignment may be wrong. Germline values: CDR1 SGHRS, CDR2 YFSETQ. The CDR3 length is 15 residues. The CDR3: CASSLGPGQGYEQYF. CDR3 nucleotides: TGCGCCAGCAGCTTGGGCCCAGGACAGGGCTACGAGCAGTACTTC.

The rearrangement joins TRBV5-6 to TRBJ2-5; 8 bases agree with TRBD2. The CDR3 sequence is 14 residues long. The junction had 7 bases not matched to a gene; V was cut back by 4 bases and J by 5 bases. Germline CDR1 SGHDT, CDR2 YYEEEE. CDR3 bases: TGTGCCAGCAGCCCTCGGGGGGGTGGCGAGACCCAGTACTTC. The encoded protein is CASSPRGGGETQYF.

The J gene is TRBJ2-7, the V gene TRBV28; no firm D call. The length of the CDR3 is 14 residues. From germline, CDR1 is MDHEN and CDR2 SYDVKM. V lost 5 bases to trimming and J lost 1 base, with 12 bases between them. Written as DNA, the CDR3 is TGTGCCAGCAGTCCCCCTTTAGTTTCCTACGAGCAGTACTTC. Amino acids: CASSPPLVSYEQYF.

Here the CDR3 DNA reads TGTGCCAGCAGTTTGAGGACAGGACTATTCTTAGATGAAGCTTTCTTT. Translation gives CASSLRTGLFLDEAFF. V usage is TRBV28 and J usage is TRBJ1-1; TRBD1 aligns across 7 bases. CDR1 MDHEN and CDR2 SYDVKM come from the germline V gene. The CDR3 is made up of 16 amino acids. Trimming cost V 3 bases and J 7 bases; bases outside gene matches: 14.

This chain connects TRBV5-1 to TRBJ1-6, with a weak D call TRBD1 (6 bases). V shed 4 bases and J shed 11 bases, with 16 bases lying between them. Germline CDR1 and CDR2: SGHRS and YFSETQ. The CDR3 length is 14 residues. The CDR3, as DNA: TGCGCCAGCAGCAGAGGGGGGGAAGGTACACCCCTCCACTTT. Translating gives CASSRGGEGTPLHF.

The genes are TRBV10-3 and TRBJ2-7; D is uncertain. Germline CDR1 ENHRY, CDR2 SYGVKD. V was pared by 0 bases and J by 6 bases, with 12 bases between. The CDR3 is 14 amino acids. CDR3 sequence: CAISESNAGSEQYF. In nucleotides, the CDR3 is TGTGCCATCAGTGAGTCGAATGCAGGTTCCGAGCAGTACTTC.

J is TRBJ2-3 and V is TRBV7-9, with 8 positions matching TRBD1. J was trimmed by 1 base and V by 0 bases; bases with no gene match: 3. Germline CDR1 is SEHNR and CDR2 is FQNEAQ (reference sequence). The CDR3 runs to 16 residues. In DNA form, the CDR3 reads TGTGCCAGCAGCTTAGCCACAGGGGGTGGCACAGATACGCAGTATTTT. The encoded protein is CASSLATGGGTDTQYF.

The chain uses TRBV14 and TRBJ2-1; 7 nucleotides match TRBD2. V lost 0 bases, J lost 0 bases, and 2 bases stayed unmatched. The CDR3 covers 16 residues. Per germline, CDR1 SGHDN and CDR2 FVKESK. CDR3 sequence: CASSQDGTTSYNEQFF. In DNA form, the CDR3 reads TGTGCCAGCAGCCAAGACGGGACTACCTCCTACAATGAGCAGTTCTTC.